The present TCR beta chain was sequenced within a study of early T cells in non-severe SARS-CoV-2 infection. Study background: Bulk RNA taken from unsorted whole blood was sequenced, leaving chains unpaired. General study results and limits: Comparison of clonotypes with VDJdb favored anti-spike CD8 responses while missing private and CD4 specificities.

cDNA molecules, individually, were tagged with unique molecular identifiers. TCRdb redid the calling of the 5' RACE reads with MiXCR, one entry per CDR3 protein. This sample has 85,000 to 100,000 distinct CDR3 sequences, with approximately 15% found just once. The CDR3 has 12 amino acids. Trimming cost V 6 bases and J 1 base, with 10 bases left between them. Per the germline V gene, CDR1 is SQVTM and CDR2 is ANQGSEA. This clonotype was seen at least ten times. Its antigen is as yet unknown. V gene TRBV29-1 combines with J gene TRBJ2-7; D gene uncertain. The sequence was collected from an adult who was a healthcare worker with PCR-confirmed SARS-CoV-2 infection or an uninfected control (not recorded which). Sequencing used whole blood, obtained at baseline. The CDR3 is CSVALTSYEQYF. CDR3 DNA sequence: TGCAGCGTAGCCCTTACTTCCTACGAGCAGTACTTC.